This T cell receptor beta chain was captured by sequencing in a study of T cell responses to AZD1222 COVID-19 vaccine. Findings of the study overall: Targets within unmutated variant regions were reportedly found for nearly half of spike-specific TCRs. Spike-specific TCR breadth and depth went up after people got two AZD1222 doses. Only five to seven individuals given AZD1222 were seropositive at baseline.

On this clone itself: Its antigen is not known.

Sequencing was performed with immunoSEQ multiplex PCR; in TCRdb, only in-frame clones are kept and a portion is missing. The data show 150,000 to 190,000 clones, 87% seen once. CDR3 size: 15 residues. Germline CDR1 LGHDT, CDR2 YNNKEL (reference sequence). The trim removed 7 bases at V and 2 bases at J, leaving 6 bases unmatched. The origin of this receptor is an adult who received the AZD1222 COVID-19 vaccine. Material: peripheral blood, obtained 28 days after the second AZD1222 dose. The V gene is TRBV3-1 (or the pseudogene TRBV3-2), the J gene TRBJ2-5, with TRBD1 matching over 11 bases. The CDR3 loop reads CASTAGTGGQETQYF. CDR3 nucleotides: TGTGCCAGCACCGCAGGGACAGGGGGTCAAGAGACCCAGTACTTC.